This note documents a single T cell receptor (beta chain) sequence. Gene names follow the mouse nomenclature. The DNA ends 1 residue before the CDR3 does, and the rest of the CDR3 is filled in from the germline J gene. This entry is derived from a study of tissue T cells after allogeneic stem cell transplantation. Clones were sequenced by immunoSEQ multiplex PCR, and TCRdb holds only the in-frame ones, with some missing. The table includes tens of thousands of clones, roughly four fifths detected once. The germline V and J ends were trimmed by 0 bases and 1 base, with 8 bases remaining between them. CDR3 size: 15 residues. Germline V gene data show CDR1 as LGHNA and CDR2 as YNLKQL (reference sequence).

The chain employs TRBV5 and TRBJ2-3; D remains ambiguous. Sequencing was carried out using sorted cells pooled from one or two spleens. The receptor was isolated from a pool of C57BL/6 mice in good health. This CDR3 reads CASSQEGQGAETLYF. The part of the CDR3 DNA that was read is TGTGCCAGCAGCCAAGAGGGCCAGGGTGCAGAAACGCTGTAT.